This TCR beta chain was sequenced during a study of cytomegalovirus exposure and HLA in healthy donors. Study-wide background: The study's early data release held some 85 million unique TCRs from HLA-typed donors. Findings and limits, study-wide: The investigators catalogued some 150 TCR beta chains as cytomegalovirus-associated. Reportedly, TCR beta sequences accurately predicted HLA-A and HLA-B alleles in most subjects.

On this clone itself: Its antigen remains unidentified.

The PCR was carried out with 60 Vbeta primers and 13 Jbeta primers. Profiled with immunoSEQ multiplex PCR; TCRdb holds only in-frame clones, not every one. Recorded for this sample: 35,000 to 45,000 clones. In nominal health when sampled, donors likely had unrecorded immune exposures nonetheless. The sequenced sample was PBMCs. This clonotype was sampled from a male donor in good health and CMV-seronegative.

CDR3: CASSLKPGQGARKGGYTF. The CDR3 nucleotides are TGTGCCAGCAGCTTAAAACCGGGACAGGGGGCGCGGAAGGGTGGCTACACCTTC. The chain combines TRBV13 with TRBJ1-2; 12 bases align to TRBD1. The CDR3 is 18 residues long. CDR1 and CDR2 (germline): PRHDT, FYEKMQ (reference sequence). Losses at the gene ends were 2 bases for V and 7 bases for J; bases not matched to a gene: 14. Using reference TRBV13 and TRBJ1-2 for the parts outside the CDR3, the full variable domain is AAGVIQSPRHLIKEKRETATLKCYPIPRHDTVYWYQQGPGQDPQFLISFYEKMQSDKGSIPDRFSAQQFSDYHSELNMSSLELGDSALYFCASSLKPGQGARKGGYTFGSGTRLTVV.